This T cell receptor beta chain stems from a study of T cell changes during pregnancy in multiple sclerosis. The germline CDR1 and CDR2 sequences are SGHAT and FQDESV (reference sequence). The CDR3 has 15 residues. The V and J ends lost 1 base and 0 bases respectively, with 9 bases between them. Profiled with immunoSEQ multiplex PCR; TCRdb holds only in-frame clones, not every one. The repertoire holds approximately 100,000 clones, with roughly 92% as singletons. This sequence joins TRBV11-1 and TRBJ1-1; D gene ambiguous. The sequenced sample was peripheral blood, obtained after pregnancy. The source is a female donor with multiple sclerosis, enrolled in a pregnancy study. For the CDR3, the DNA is TGTGCCAGCAGCTTAGTAACAGCCCTGAACACTGAAGCTTTCTTT. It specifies CASSLVTALNTEAFF.